This T cell receptor (beta chain) was profiled in a study of cytomegalovirus exposure and HLA in healthy donors. Study outcomes and limitations: The study labeled under 200 TCR beta chains cytomegalovirus-associated. CMV serostatus was the sole immune exposure information available. Specificity for CMV antigens was confirmed in vitro for a few of the CMV-associated chains.

About this clone itself: No antigen is known for it.

Researchers ran the PCR with 60 Vbeta and 13 Jbeta primers. The method was immunoSEQ multiplex PCR; TCRdb's version includes in-frame clones alone and lacks a portion of them. The sample contains approximately 170,000 clones, roughly 80% of which appear only once. This clonotype was obtained from a male donor in good health and CMV-seronegative. The source material was PBMCs.

This CDR3 reads CASTQLPGANVLTF. In nucleotides, the CDR3 is TGTGCCAGCACCCAACTCCCTGGGGCCAACGTCCTGACTTTC. The V gene is TRBV27, the J gene TRBJ2-6; D uncertain. This CDR3 region has 14 residues. The V and J ends lost 7 bases and 2 bases respectively, with 9 bases between them. Germline V gene sequence: CDR1 MNHEY, CDR2 SMNVEV (reference sequence). Full variable domain (rest looked up from reference TRBV27 and TRBJ2-6): EAQVTQNPRYLITVTGKKLTVTCSQNMNHEYMSWYRQDPGLGLRQIYYSMNVEVTDKGDVPEGYKVSRKEKRNFPLILESPSPNQTSLYFCASTQLPGANVLTFGAGSRLTVL.